This TCR beta chain was retrieved from a study of CD8+CD57+ T cells in acquired aplastic anemia. Across the study: DNA per sorted CD4+ or CD8+ sample ranged about 0.17 to 30 ug, averaging about 3 ug.

Genomic DNA served as template for TCR beta VDJ and CDR3 profiling. TCRdb used MiXCR to reprocess the reads, holding one entry per CDR3 protein. The sample holds some 180,000 distinct CDR3 sequences, around 50% seen once. Selection for sequencing was limited to patients who had shown CD8+CD57+ cell expansion by flow cytometry. The cohort consisted entirely of patients having severe acquired aplastic anemia. Remarks on this clonotype: The germline gene is not matched at one end of the junction; a read error may be the cause.

The germline gives CDR1 MNHEY, CDR2 SMNVEV (reference sequence). There are 16 residues in the CDR3. J is TRBJ2-7 and V is TRBV27, with 7 bases lining up with TRBD2. The sequenced sample consisted of sorted CD4+, CD8+, or CD8+CD57+ T cells (not recorded which) from PBMCs. This clonotype was obtained from a human donor with aplastic anemia. CDR3 coding DNA: TGTGCCAGCAGTCTATCCCCACGGGGGGTTATGGACGAGCAGTACTTC. As protein: CASSLSPRGVMDEQYF.